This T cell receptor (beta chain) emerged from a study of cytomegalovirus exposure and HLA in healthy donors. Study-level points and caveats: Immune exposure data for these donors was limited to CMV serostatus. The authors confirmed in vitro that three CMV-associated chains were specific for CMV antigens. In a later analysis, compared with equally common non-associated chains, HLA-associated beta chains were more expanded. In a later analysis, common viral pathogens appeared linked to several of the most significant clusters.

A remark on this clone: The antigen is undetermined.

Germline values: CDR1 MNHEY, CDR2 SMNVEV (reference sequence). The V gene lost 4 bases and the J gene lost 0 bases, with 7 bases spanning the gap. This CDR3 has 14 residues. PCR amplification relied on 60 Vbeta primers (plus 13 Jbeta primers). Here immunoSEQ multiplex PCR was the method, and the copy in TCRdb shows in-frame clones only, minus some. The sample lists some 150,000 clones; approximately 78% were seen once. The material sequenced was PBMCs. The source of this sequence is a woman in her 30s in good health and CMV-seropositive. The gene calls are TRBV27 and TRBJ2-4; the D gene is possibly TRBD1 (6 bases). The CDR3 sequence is CASSSTGAKNIQYF. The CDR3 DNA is TGTGCCAGCAGTTCGACAGGAGCCAAAAACATTCAGTACTTC.